This T cell receptor beta chain was identified during a study of cytomegalovirus exposure and HLA in healthy donors. Overall study results and limits: From TCR beta sequences, most subjects' HLA-A and HLA-B alleles were reportedly predicted accurately. Later work found most CMV-associated TCR beta chains apparently HLA-restricted.

Regarding this clone: Its antigen is unknown.

V was trimmed by 3 bases and J by 1 base, leaving 15 bases between them. The CDR3 is made up of 16 amino acids. Germline CDR1 is SGHNT and CDR2 is YYREEE (reference sequence). Amplification used 60 Vbeta primers and 13 Jbeta primers. Assay used: immunoSEQ multiplex PCR; TCRdb lists only in-frame clones, some missing. The table records over 150,000 clones, roughly 82% of them present only once. Specimen: PBMCs. This receptor was obtained from a man aged 50-60 years in good health and CMV-seropositive. The chain carries TRBV5-4 and TRBJ2-3; a possible D gene is TRBD2 (7 bases). The CDR3 sequence: CASSSYWGGGTDTQYF. The CDR3, as DNA: TGTGCCAGCAGCTCCTATTGGGGGGGCGGCACAGATACGCAGTATTTT.